What follows are 11 T cell receptor beta chains derived from one specimen sequenced in a study of response to subunit inactivated influenza vaccine (dated 2018 in TCRdb). Libraries were prepared through RT-PCR. The listed sequencing device is Illumina HiSeq 2500. Using fastp at Q25 and MiXCR, TCRdb reprocessed the public reads and kept productive beta chains. Entries that share a CDR3 protein sequence are merged under the most common genes and DNA. The sample yields around 530,000 distinct CDR3 sequences; 15% to 20% were counted once. The ten largest account for less than 4% of the sample. Material: CD4+ T cells sorted from PBMCs, obtained roughly 24 months after vaccination. These receptors were taken from a man aged 50 to 75 who received an inactivated influenza vaccine. Donor details come from another sample of the same person, matched by shared clones.

The CDR3 here is CASSLDRTGGNYGYTF. The CDR3 nucleotides read TGCGCCAGCAGCTTGGACCGGACAGGCGGTAACTATGGCTACACCTTC. V is TRBV5-1 and J is TRBJ1-2; 7 bases are a match to TRBD1. The V gene end was trimmed by 0 bases and the J gene end by 1 base; junction bases not matched to a gene: 6. Per germline, CDR1 SGHRS and CDR2 YFSETQ. There are 16 residues in the CDR3.

This clonotype turned up a few times. The V call is TRBV20-1, the J call TRBJ2-3; TRBD1 matches 9 bases. The CDR3 totals 14 residues. Unmatched junction bases numbered 2, after V lost 3 bases and J lost 1 base. Germline lookup yields CDR1 DFQATT and CDR2 SNEGSKA (reference sequence). The CDR3 loop reads CSARWTGGTDTQYF. In nucleotides, the CDR3 is TGCAGTGCTAGGTGGACAGGGGGCACAGATACGCAGTATTTT.

This chain links TRBV6-1 with TRBJ2-7; D gene uncertain. The CDR3 totals 14 residues. V gave up 0 bases and J gave up 3 bases, with 9 bases separating them. Germline V gene lookup returns CDR1 MNHNS and CDR2 SASEGT. CDR3 sequence: CASSEAGFLYEQYF. CDR3 nucleotide sequence: TGTGCCAGCAGTGAAGCGGGGTTTCTCTACGAGCAGTACTTC.

In its sample, this clonotype was seen a few times. The chain joins TRBV24-1 to TRBJ2-3; TRBD2 aligns across 8 bases. The CDR3 length is 15 residues. CDR1 is KGHDR and CDR2 is SFDVKD in the germline V gene. The junction had 5 bases not matched to a gene; V was cut back by 5 bases and J by 2 bases. The CDR3 loop reads CATSGAGDLTDTQYF. In DNA, the CDR3 is TGTGCCACCAGTGGAGCGGGAGATCTCACAGATACGCAGTATTTT.

This clonotype has only a few counts. V gene TRBV20-1 combines with J gene TRBJ2-5, with a tentative D call TRBD1 (8 bases). The CDR3 runs to 13 residues. Trimming cost V 8 bases and J 4 bases, with 17 bases left between them. Germline V gene lookup returns CDR1 DFQATT and CDR2 SNEGSKA (reference sequence). The CDR3 region is CSTDRGGRETQYF. The CDR3 DNA sequence: TGCAGTACCGACAGGGGAGGGAGAGAGACCCAGTACTTC.

The CDR3 DNA reads TGTGCCAGCCCCCAAGGGAAGAGGAGCACCGGGGAGCTGTTTTTT. Translating gives CASPQGKRSTGELFF. The chain uses TRBV7-2 and TRBJ2-2; D uncertain. In germline, CDR1 is SGHTA, CDR2 FQGNSA. Trimming left V 8 bases short and J 4 bases short, with 17 bases between. CDR3 length equals 15 residues.

The CDR3 region is CASSLPPPDRINTGELFF. Written as DNA, the CDR3 is TGTGCCAGCAGTTTACCCCCTCCAGACAGAATAAACACCGGGGAGCTGTTTTTT. The chain has TRBV28 and TRBJ2-2, with a tentative D call TRBD1 (5 bases). Deletions cut 2 bases from V and 2 bases from J, with 18 bases between. The germline CDR1 and CDR2 sequences are MDHEN and SYDVKM. This CDR3 is built from 18 residues.

This clonotype was observed a handful of times. The chain has TRBV5-1 and TRBJ1-1, with no clear D. Between the trimmed V and J ends, which lost 0 bases and 1 base, there was a span of 7 bases. CDR1 and CDR2 (germline): SGHRS, YFSETQ. The CDR3 loop spans 14 amino acids. In DNA, the CDR3 is TGCGCCAGCAGCTTGGAGGTCAGGAACACTGAAGCTTTCTTT. Residues: CASSLEVRNTEAFF.

Concerning this clonotype itself: A read error may be the cause here, since a much bigger clone is one base away. The V gene is TRBV4-2, the J gene TRBJ2-2; unclear D gene. The germline V gene encodes CDR1 LGHNA and CDR2 YNFKEQ. Trimming cost V 0 bases and J 5 bases, with 16 bases left between them. This CDR3 is 17 amino acids long. Written as DNA, the CDR3 is TGTGCCAGCAGCCAAGAAGCAACTGGCGGAGAGACCGGGGAGCTGTTTTTT. Translated: CASSQEATGGETGELFF.

CDR3 coding DNA: TGTGCCAGCAGTTACTCGAGGGCCGTGACCCGCTCCTATAATTCACCCCTCCACTTT. This encodes CASSYSRAVTRSYNSPLHF. The chain combines TRBV6-2 or TRBV6-3 with TRBJ1-6; D not resolved. The CDR3 extends over 19 amino acids. Germline loops: CDR1 MNHEY, CDR2 SVGEGT. The V gene lost 0 bases and the J gene lost 0 bases, with 15 bases spanning the gap.

Points on this clonotype: A read error may account for a junction end that differs from germline. CDR3 amino acids: CARSLTGGAQYHEQFF. The DNA for the CDR3 is TGTGCCAGGAGCCTCACAGGGGGGGCCCAATACCATGAGCAGTTCTTC. The V call is TRBV3-1, the J call TRBJ2-1; a weak D match, TRBD1 (8 bases). This CDR3 spans 16 amino acids. Per germline, CDR1 LGHDT and CDR2 YNNKEL (reference sequence).